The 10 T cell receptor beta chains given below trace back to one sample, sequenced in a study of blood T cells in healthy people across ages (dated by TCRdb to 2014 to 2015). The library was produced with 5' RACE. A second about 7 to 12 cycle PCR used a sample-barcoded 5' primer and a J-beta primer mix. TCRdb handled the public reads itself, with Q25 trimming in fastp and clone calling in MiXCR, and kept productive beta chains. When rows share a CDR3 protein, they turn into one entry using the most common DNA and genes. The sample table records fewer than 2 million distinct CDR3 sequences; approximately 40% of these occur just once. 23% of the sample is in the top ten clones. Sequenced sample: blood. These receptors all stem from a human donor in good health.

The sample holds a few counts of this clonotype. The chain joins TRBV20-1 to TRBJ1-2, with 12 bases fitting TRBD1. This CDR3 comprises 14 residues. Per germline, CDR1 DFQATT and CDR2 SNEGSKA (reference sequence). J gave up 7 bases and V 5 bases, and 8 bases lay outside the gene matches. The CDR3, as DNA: TGCAGTGCTGACCGGGACAGGGGGCAAGTTGGCTACACCTTC. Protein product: CSADRDRGQVGYTF.

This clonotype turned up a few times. DNA for the CDR3: TGCGCCAGCAGCCAAGATACCGGGAGCCATCAGCCCCAGCATTTT. It encodes CASSQDTGSHQPQHF. The rearrangement uses TRBV4-3 and TRBJ1-5; unclear D gene. CDR3 length: 15 residues. The V and J ends lost 0 bases and 5 bases respectively, with 11 bases between them. The germline gives CDR1 LGHNA, CDR2 YSLEER.

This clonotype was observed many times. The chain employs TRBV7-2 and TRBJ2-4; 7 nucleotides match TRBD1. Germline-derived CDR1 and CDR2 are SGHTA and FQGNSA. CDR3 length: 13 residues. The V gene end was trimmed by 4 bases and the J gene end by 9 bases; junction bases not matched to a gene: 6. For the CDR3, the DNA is TGTGCCAGCAGCTCAGACAGGGCGGGCATTCAGTACTTC. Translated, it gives CASSSDRAGIQYF.

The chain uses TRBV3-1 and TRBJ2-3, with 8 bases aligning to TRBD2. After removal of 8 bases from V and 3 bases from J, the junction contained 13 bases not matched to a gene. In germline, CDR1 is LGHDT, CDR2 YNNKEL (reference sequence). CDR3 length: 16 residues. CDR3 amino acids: CASSFSDRGGTDTQYF. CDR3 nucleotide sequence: TGTGCCAGCTCTTTTAGCGACCGCGGGGGGACAGATACGCAGTATTTT.

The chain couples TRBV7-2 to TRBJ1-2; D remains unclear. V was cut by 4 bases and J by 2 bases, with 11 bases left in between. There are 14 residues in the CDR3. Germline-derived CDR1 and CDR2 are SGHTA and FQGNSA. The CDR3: CASSSPASNYGYTF. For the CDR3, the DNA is TGTGCCAGCAGCTCCCCAGCTTCAAACTATGGCTACACCTTC.

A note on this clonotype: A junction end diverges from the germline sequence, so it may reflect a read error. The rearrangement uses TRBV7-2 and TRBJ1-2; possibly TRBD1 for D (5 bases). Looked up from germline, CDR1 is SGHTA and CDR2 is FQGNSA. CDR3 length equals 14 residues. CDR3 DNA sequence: TGTGCCAGCAGCTCACGTGGGGCTCGGTATGGCTACACTTTC. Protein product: CASSSRGARYGYTF. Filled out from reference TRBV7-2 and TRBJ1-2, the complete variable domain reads GAGVSQSPSNKVTEKGKDVELRCDPISGHTALYWYRQSLGQGLEFLIYFQGNSAPDKSGLPSDRFSAERTGGSVSTLTIQRTQQEDSAVYLCASSSRGARYGYTFGSGTRLTVV.

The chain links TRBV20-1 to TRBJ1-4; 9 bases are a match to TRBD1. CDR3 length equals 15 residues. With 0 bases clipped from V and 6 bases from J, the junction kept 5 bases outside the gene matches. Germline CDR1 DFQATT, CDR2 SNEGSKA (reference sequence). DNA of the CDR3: TGCAGTGCTAGAGATATGGGACAGGGATATGAAAAACTGTTTTTT. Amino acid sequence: CSARDMGQGYEKLFF.

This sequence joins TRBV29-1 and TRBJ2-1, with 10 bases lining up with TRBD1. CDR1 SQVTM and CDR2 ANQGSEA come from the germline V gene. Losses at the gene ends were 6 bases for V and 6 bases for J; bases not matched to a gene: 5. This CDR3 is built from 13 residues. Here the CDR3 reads CSVGTGVSNEQFF. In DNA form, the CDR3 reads TGCAGCGTGGGGACAGGGGTAAGCAATGAGCAGTTCTTC.

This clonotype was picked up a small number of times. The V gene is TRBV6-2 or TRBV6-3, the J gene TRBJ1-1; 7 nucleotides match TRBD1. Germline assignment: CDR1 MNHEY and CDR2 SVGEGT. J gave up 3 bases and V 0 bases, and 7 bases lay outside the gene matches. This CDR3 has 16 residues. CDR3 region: CASSYSTGKGDTEAFF. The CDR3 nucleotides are TGTGCCAGCAGTTACTCGACAGGGAAAGGGGACACTGAAGCTTTCTTT.

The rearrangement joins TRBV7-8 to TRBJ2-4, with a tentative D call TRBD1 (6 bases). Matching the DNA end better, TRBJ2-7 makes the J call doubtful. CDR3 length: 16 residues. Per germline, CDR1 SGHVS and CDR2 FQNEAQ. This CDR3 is CASSLERGQGYYEQYF. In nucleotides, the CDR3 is TGTGCCAGCAGCTTAGAACGGGGACAAGGATACTACGAGCAGTACTTC.